This record looks at one TCR beta chain sequence and its context. This clone was picked up one time. The antigen this receptor binds is unknown. Base qualities were left out, and no much larger clone turns up one base away. TCRbeta CDR3 regions were amplified from genomic DNA by means of the immunoSEQ Assay, a bias-controlled multiplex PCR. Per the original workflow: Nucleated cell counts per sample were estimated from amplification of reference gene primers within the assay. To quantify the absolute abundance of each unique TCRbeta CDR3 rearrangement, sequence reads were collapsed and filtered. Productive Simpson clonality was computed per sample as the square root of Simpson's diversity index over productive rearrangements. In TCRdb, the immuneACCESS table is reduced to in-frame sequences with V and J assigned. These tables do not hold every clone; where another copy was compared, an unresolved V gene accounts for under half, and the others remain unexplained. V, J and clone size are taken as reported in that table, and D and trimming were inferred from the DNA itself. The sample table contains a few hundred thousand clones; only one count was recorded for under 90% of them. The top ten clonotypes cover 4% to 4.5% of the sample.

The junction carries 14 bases between V and J, which are trimmed by 4 bases and 6 bases respectively. According to the germline V gene, CDR1 reads SGHAT and CDR2 reads FQNNGV. The CDR3 sequence holds 14 residues, the cysteine and phenylalanine included. Only the CDR3 DNA is retained, 42 bases long and in frame from the first base. The data are from a study of blood T cell repertoires in COVID-19 (dated by TCRdb to 2018 to 2021). A note on the overall study: Samples from collaborators originated in the United States, Italy and Spain and spanned both the acute and convalescent phases of COVID-19. Subjects who had been exposed to COVID-19, were actively infected with it, or had recovered from it provided the deeply sampled blood TCRbeta repertoires that made up the dataset. The samples were drawn from two sources: the first 160 participants of the ongoing ImmuneRACE study, and some 1,300 subjects contributed by 6 global collaborators. The prospective study material was composed of cDNA or gDNA derived from T cells, B-cell-depleted T cells, or PBMCs. HLA class I and class II types, where available, came from metadata supplied by the sample provider rather than from assay-based typing. Sample metadata almost always included a de-identified subject ID, COVID-19 status, age in years and sex. The repertoires were made available in a free public database intended to serve as a resource for research on the immune response to SARS-CoV-2. What the authors observed across the whole study: How much clinical and demographic metadata was included differed by source and by participant, and the metadata was provided uncurated.

Each collaborating institution followed its own protocols to collect whole blood in K2EDTA tubes. For TCRbeta analysis, collaborator samples were shipped as frozen whole blood, as isolated PBMCs, or as DNA extracted from either sample type. The TCR was taken from a man in his fifties with acute or convalescent COVID-19. Specimen: peripheral blood. The V gene is TRBV11-2 and the J gene is TRBJ2-3, with TRBD1 perhaps the D gene, on 5 matching bases. CDR3 reads: CASSSQRGMDTQYF. The nucleotide sequence reads as follows: TGTGCCAGCAGCTCGCAAAGGGGCATGGATACGCAGTATTTT.